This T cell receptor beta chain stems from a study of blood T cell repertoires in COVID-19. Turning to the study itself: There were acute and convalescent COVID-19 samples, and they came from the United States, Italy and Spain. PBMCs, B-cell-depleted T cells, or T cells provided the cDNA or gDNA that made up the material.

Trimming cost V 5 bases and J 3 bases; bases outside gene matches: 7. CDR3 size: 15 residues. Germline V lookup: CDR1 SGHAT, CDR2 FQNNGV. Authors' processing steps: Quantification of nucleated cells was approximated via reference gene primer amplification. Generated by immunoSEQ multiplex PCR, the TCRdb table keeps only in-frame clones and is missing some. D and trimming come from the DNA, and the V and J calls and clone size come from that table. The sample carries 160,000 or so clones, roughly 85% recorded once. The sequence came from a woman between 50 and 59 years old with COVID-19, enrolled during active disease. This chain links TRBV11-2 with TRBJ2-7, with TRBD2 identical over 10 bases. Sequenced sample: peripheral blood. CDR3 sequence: CASSPSGGPVYEQYF. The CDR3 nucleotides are TGTGCCAGCAGCCCTAGCGGGGGTCCGGTCTACGAGCAGTACTTC.